This passage covers 20 T cell receptor beta chains from one sample sequenced in a study of CD8+ T cells in alopecia areata. RNA extraction was followed by reverse transcription into cDNA, which acted as the sequencing template. The repertoire was sequenced with immunoSEQ multiplex PCR; TCRdb's copy has only in-frame clones and lacks some. The sample lists 100,000 to 150,000 clones, less than 75% seen once, with around 30% in the top ten. Noted treatment: oral pan-JAK inhibitor, 5-10 mg twice daily. Sequencing used CD8+ T cells sorted from blood, obtained at week 4, from a patient treated with tofacitinib. These receptors were obtained from a human donor with alopecia areata.

J is TRBJ1-2 and V is TRBV27, with a possible D match to TRBD1 (6 bases). The V end was cut by 8 bases, the J end by 6 bases, with 19 bases between. Germline V gene sequence: CDR1 MNHEY, CDR2 SMNVEV (reference sequence). The CDR3 sequence is 14 residues long. The CDR3 DNA reads as TGTGCCAGCTTTTTTGGACAGTTGAGTAATGGCTACACCTTC. Protein: CASFFGQLSNGYTF.

The sample holds a few counts of this clone. The rearrangement uses TRBV30 and TRBJ2-3; the D gene is possibly TRBD2 (5 bases). Germline lookup yields CDR1 GTSNPN and CDR2 SVGIG (reference sequence). The ends were cut back, 0 bases at V and 4 bases at J, with 11 bases in the middle. The CDR3 spans 14 residues. DNA of the CDR3: TGTGCCTGGAGTGTATCTAGCTCCCCAGATACGCAGTATTTT. Amino acids: CAWSVSSSPDTQYF.

DNA of the CDR3: TGTGCCTGGAGTCCTGATAATGGGGACACCATATATTTT. As protein: CAWSPDNGDTIYF. The rearrangement uses TRBV30 and TRBJ1-3; D is undetermined. Germline values: CDR1 GTSNPN, CDR2 SVGIG (reference sequence). Trimming took off 2 bases at V and 8 bases at J, with 13 bases between the two ends. The CDR3 totals 13 residues.

The chain carries TRBV30 and TRBJ1-1; D unclear. Germline V lookup: CDR1 GTSNPN, CDR2 SVGIG (reference sequence). The CDR3 runs to 10 residues. The V end was cut by 2 bases, the J end by 4 bases, with 2 bases between. The CDR3, as DNA: TGTGCCTGGAGTACCACTGAAGCTTTCTTT. Translated: CAWSTTEAFF. The variable domain in full, completed from reference TRBV30 and TRBJ1-1, reads SQTIHQWPATLVQPVGSPLSLECTVEGTSNPNLYWYRQAAGRGLQLLFYSVGIGQISSEVPQNLSASRPQDRQFILSSKKLLLSDSGFYLCAWSTTEAFFGQGTRLTVV.

This clone was detected once. CDR3 nucleotide sequence: TGTGCCTGGAGTGAGGGAGGTACGCAGTATTTT. This encodes CAWSEGGTQYF. The genes are TRBV30 and TRBJ2-3; tentative D call: TRBD2 (6 bases). Deletions cut 1 base from V and 8 bases from J, with 7 bases between. This CDR3 has 11 amino acids. Germline loops: CDR1 GTSNPN, CDR2 SVGIG (reference sequence).

A few counts support this clone. The chain combines TRBV30 with TRBJ2-1, with D hard to call. The germline V and J ends were trimmed by 3 bases and 2 bases, with 5 bases remaining between them. Germline CDR1 reads GTSNPN; CDR2 reads SVGIG (reference sequence). This CDR3 comprises 12 residues. The chain's CDR3 is CAWSHPYNEQFF. DNA of the CDR3: TGTGCCTGGAGCCACCCCTACAATGAGCAGTTCTTC.

This clone was observed a few times. The rearrangement uses TRBV27 and TRBJ2-7; TRBD2 matches 11 bases. The CDR3 runs to 18 residues. Germline CDR1 reads MNHEY; CDR2 reads SMNVEV (reference sequence). With 0 bases clipped from V and 2 bases from J, the junction kept 9 bases outside the gene matches. The CDR3 DNA reads as TGTGCCAGCAGTTTATCCGCTAGCGGGGGGCATACAACCTACGAGCAGTACTTC. Translated, it gives CASSLSASGGHTTYEQYF.

This clone has a handful of counts. The chain is built from TRBV29-1 and TRBJ2-7; a possible D gene is TRBD1 (6 bases). Germline values: CDR1 SQVTM, CDR2 ANQGSEA. The germline V and J ends were trimmed by 6 bases and 3 bases, with 18 bases remaining between them. This CDR3 has 14 amino acids. The CDR3: CSVSTGSIGYEQYF. Here the CDR3 DNA reads TGCAGCGTCTCGACAGGCTCCATAGGCTACGAGCAGTACTTC.

The rearrangement joins TRBV14 to TRBJ1-6, with unresolved D. The germline CDR1 and CDR2 sequences are SGHDN and FVKESK. The ends were cut back, 1 base at V and 10 bases at J, with 5 bases in the middle. The CDR3 has 12 residues. CDR3: CASSQALSPLHF. The CDR3 DNA reads TGTGCCAGCAGCCAAGCGCTCTCACCCCTCCACTTT.

The J gene is TRBJ2-7, the V gene TRBV28; D not resolved. From germline, CDR1 is MDHEN and CDR2 SYDVKM. The CDR3 has 11 residues. With 4 bases removed from V and 1 base from J, the gap between germline ends came to 2 bases. This chain's CDR3 is CASSYSYEQYF. Written as DNA, the CDR3 is TGTGCCAGCAGTTATTCCTACGAGCAGTACTTC.

The chain couples TRBV21-1 to TRBJ1-6; TRBD1 reflects the table's D call only, with no check against the DNA. TRBV21-1 is an annotated pseudogene. This CDR3 has 13 amino acids. The CDR3 spells CATPGGQGSPLHF. Written as DNA, the CDR3 is TGTGCCACCCCGGGAGGACAGGGATCACCCCTCCACTTT.

The chain is built from TRBV29-1 and TRBJ2-7; 7 bases agree with TRBD1. J gave up 4 bases and V 2 bases, and 8 bases lay outside the gene matches. Germline values: CDR1 SQVTM, CDR2 ANQGSEA. This CDR3 has 14 amino acids. CDR3 nucleotides: TGCAGCGTTGAAAAGGGACAGAATACTTACGAGCAGTACTTC. Protein sequence: CSVEKGQNTYEQYF.

The chain recombines TRBV7-9 with TRBJ2-7, with D tentatively TRBD1 (6 bases). V dropped 5 bases and J dropped 0 bases, with 11 bases sitting between them. Germline V gene data show CDR1 as SEHNR and CDR2 as FQNEAQ (reference sequence). This CDR3 contains 14 residues. CDR3 sequence reads: CASSPGAGSYEQYF. The CDR3 coding sequence is TGTGCCAGCAGCCCAGGGGCGGGCTCCTACGAGCAGTACTTC.

This clone occurred a few times. The CDR3 loop is CASRQGVYEQYF. The CDR3 DNA is TGTGCCAGCCGACAGGGGGTCTACGAGCAGTACTTC. This rearrangement joins TRBV25-1 to TRBJ2-7, with 9 positions matching TRBD1. The germline V gene has CDR1 MGHDK and CDR2 SYGVNS. After removal of 8 bases from V and 3 bases from J, the junction contained 2 bases not matched to a gene. This CDR3 spans 12 amino acids.

This clone has more than one count but fewer than ten. The chain joins TRBV10-3 to TRBJ2-1, with TRBD2 as a possible D gene (5 bases). CDR3 length equals 17 residues. CDR1 and CDR2 (germline): ENHRY, SYGVKD. The V gene lost 0 bases and the J gene lost 0 bases, with 12 bases spanning the gap. The CDR3 spells CAISESIRRSSYNEQFF. For the CDR3, the DNA is TGTGCCATCAGTGAGTCGATTAGGAGGAGCTCCTACAATGAGCAGTTCTTC.

This clone came up a few times. V gene TRBV7-9 combines with J gene TRBJ2-1, with D possibly being TRBD2 (5 bases). Trimming took off 5 bases at V and 5 bases at J, with 16 bases between the two ends. CDR1 and CDR2 from the germline V gene are SEHNR and FQNEAQ (reference sequence). The CDR3 totals 15 residues. CDR3 amino acids: CASSAPISEDNEQFF. The CDR3 DNA reads TGTGCCAGCAGCGCGCCAATTTCGGAGGACAATGAGCAGTTCTTC.

The V and J genes are TRBV29-1 and TRBJ1-2, with D maybe TRBD1 (6 bases). V dropped 0 bases and J dropped 6 bases, with 8 bases sitting between them. CDR3 length: 12 residues. CDR1 is SQVTM, CDR2 ANQGSEA, per germline. CDR3: CSVEEGANGYTF. CDR3 DNA: TGCAGCGTTGAAGAGGGGGCTAATGGCTACACCTTC.

The chain recombines TRBV2 with TRBJ1-5; 11 bases fit TRBD1. The CDR3 is 14 residues long. The V gene's germline CDR1 is SNHLY and CDR2 FYNNEI. The V segment lost 6 bases and the J segment 7 bases; nucleotides outside the gene matches: 5. Written as DNA, the CDR3 is TGTGCCAGCAGGAGGGGACAGGGGGACCAGCCCCAGCATTTT. Protein sequence: CASRRGQGDQPQHF.

The rearrangement joins TRBV2 to TRBJ1-2; D remains ambiguous. Trimming left V 2 bases short and J 4 bases short, with 14 bases between. The V gene's germline CDR1 is SNHLY and CDR2 FYNNEI. CDR3 length: 15 amino acids. As DNA, the CDR3 is TGTGCCAGCAGTGAATTTATAGGTCAGTCCTATGGCTACACCTTC. Protein sequence: CASSEFIGQSYGYTF.

A few counts support this clone. The J gene is TRBJ2-3, the V gene TRBV29-1, with D uncertain. Germline V gene sequence: CDR1 SQVTM, CDR2 ANQGSEA. V was shortened by 7 bases and J by 2 bases, with 7 bases between the two germline ends. This CDR3 has 11 residues. CDR3 sequence (DNA): TGCAGCGCCCTCTTCACAGATACGCAGTATTTT. It translates to CSALFTDTQYF.